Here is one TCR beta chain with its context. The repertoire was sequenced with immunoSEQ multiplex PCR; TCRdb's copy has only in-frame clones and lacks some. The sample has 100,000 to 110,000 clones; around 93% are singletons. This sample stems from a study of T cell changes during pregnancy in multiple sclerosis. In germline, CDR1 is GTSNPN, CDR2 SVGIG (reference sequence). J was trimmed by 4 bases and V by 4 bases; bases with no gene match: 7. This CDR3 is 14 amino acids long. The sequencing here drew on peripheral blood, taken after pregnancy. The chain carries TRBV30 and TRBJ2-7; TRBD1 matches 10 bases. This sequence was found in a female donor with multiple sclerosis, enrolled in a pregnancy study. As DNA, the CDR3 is TGTGCCTGGACCGGGCCGGGACAGGGGTACGAGCAGTACTTC. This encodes CAWTGPGQGYEQYF.